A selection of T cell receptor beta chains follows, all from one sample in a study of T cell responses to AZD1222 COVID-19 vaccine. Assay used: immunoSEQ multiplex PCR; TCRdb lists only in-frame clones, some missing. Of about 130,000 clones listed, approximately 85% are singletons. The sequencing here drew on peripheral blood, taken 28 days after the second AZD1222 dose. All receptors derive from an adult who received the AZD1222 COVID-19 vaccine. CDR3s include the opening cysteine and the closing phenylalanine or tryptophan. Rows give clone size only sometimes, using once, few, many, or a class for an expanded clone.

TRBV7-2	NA	CASSLRQGEYEQYF
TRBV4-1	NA	CASSQANPGGPIYGYTF
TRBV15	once	CATSSASQVRTGGLHAKNIQYF
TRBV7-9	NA	CASSQQPADSSYNSPLHF
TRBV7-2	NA	CASSLRIGETQYF
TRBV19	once	CASSPPRKGTYSPLHF
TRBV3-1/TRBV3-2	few	CASSLPGQGPGEQYF
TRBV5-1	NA	CASSGSEDGYTF
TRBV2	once	CASTIAEKLFF
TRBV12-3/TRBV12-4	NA	CASRYREATEAFF
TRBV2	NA	CASRTDTASNQPQHF
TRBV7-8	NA	CASLLGRGVYNEQFF
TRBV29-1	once	CSVELFLTSGGAIPQFF
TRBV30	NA	CAWSIGGSGNTIYF
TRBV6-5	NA	CASSKSSEGYGYTF
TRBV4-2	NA	CASSLSDRGTYNEQFF
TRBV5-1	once	CASSSAGLAGDPDTQYF
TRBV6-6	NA	CASSSTGIGGYEQYF
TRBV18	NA	CASSTGGGNQPQHF
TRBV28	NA	CASSGWNTEAFF
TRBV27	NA	CASSLLSSVLNTGELFF
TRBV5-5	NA	CASSFLGRNNSPLHF
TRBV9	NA	CASSVGAGGLFTDTQYF
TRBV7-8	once	CASSLSGSGYGYTF
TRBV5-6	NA	CASSFSGYTEAFF
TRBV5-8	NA	CASSLDRAGTGELFF
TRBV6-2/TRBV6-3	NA	CASSYTSGEYNEQFF
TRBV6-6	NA	CASSTSTRKGIYEQFF
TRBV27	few	CASSWIDRDEQYF
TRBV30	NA	CAWSLGGWTEAFF
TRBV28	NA	CASTLGPEAFF
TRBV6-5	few	CASRPQGLTPQPQHF
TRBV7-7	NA	CASSLGQGAYNEQFF
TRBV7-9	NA	CASSPSWTSGMYNEQFF
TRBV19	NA	CASSATFGGTGANVLTF
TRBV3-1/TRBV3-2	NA	CASSPTGGNSPLHF
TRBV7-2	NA	CASSLPRRDAIAFF
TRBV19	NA	CASSIEQEDSGNTIYF
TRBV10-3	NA	CAISETYEQYF
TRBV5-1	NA	CASTSAGNYGELFF
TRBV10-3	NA	CATRGPQGYEQYF
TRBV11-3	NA	CASSSGGAPYF
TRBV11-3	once	CASSLERDRLNTGELFF
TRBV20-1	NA	CSASLQGHGYTF
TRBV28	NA	CASSLNTRGSDGYTF
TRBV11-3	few	CASSLEAGYEQYF
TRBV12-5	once	CASGPSGGSNYGYTF
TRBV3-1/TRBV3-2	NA	CASSPGTLQETQYF
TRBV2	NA	CAIPSGQASPRDTEAFF
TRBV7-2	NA	CASSLQVQETQYF
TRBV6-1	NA	CASRSDVLDYTF